These 10 T cell receptor beta chains were sequenced from one sample in a study of radiation and T cells in renal cell carcinoma. Time point in this sample: blood 4 weeks post-SBRT, at nephrectomy. As to treatment: 15 Gy SBRT to primary tumor, nephrectomy 4 weeks later. TCRdb's copy holds only in-frame clones and misses some; the assay was immunoSEQ multiplex PCR. The table includes around 100,000 clones, 80% to 90% detected once. The starting material was blood, obtained from a patient whose treatment included radiotherapy and nephrectomy. These receptors were taken from a man aged 60 to 69 with renal cell carcinoma.

V and J are TRBV7-3 and TRBJ2-2; maybe TRBD1 (6 bases). V was trimmed by 5 bases and J by 6 bases, leaving 10 bases between them. Germline V gene sequence: CDR1 SGHTA, CDR2 FQGTGA. There are 13 residues in the CDR3. In DNA form, the CDR3 reads TGTGCCAGCAGCCTACAGGGTTCCGGGGAGCTGTTTTTT. Its translation: CASSLQGSGELFF.

The V gene is TRBV7-9, the J gene TRBJ1-1; D is perhaps TRBD1 (5 bases). Germline CDR1 and CDR2: SEHNR and FQNEAQ (reference sequence). Deletions cut 4 bases from V and 3 bases from J, with 9 bases between. The CDR3 is made up of 13 amino acids. CDR3 protein: CASSWQGHTEAFF. Written as DNA, the CDR3 is TGTGCCAGCAGCTGGCAGGGCCACACTGAAGCTTTCTTT.

The chain couples TRBV5-1 to TRBJ1-3; a weak D match, TRBD1 (5 bases). Trimming stripped 3 bases from V and 0 bases from J, with 7 bases between. CDR1 and CDR2 (germline): SGHRS, YFSETQ. CDR3 length equals 14 residues. CDR3 DNA: TGCGCCAGCAGCTCGGGGGACTCTGGAAACACCATATATTTT. Protein sequence: CASSSGDSGNTIYF.

The chain has TRBV6-6 and TRBJ1-3; a weak D match, TRBD1 (5 bases). The CDR3 totals 15 residues. The germline V and J ends were trimmed by 6 bases and 6 bases, with 18 bases remaining between them. Germline values: CDR1 MNHNY, CDR2 SVGAGI (reference sequence). As DNA, the CDR3 is TGTGCCAGCAGCCGCCTGGGGGGAGGGACAAACACCATATATTTT. The encoded protein is CASSRLGGGTNTIYF.

The rearrangement uses TRBV25-1 and TRBJ2-2, with D perhaps TRBD1 (5 bases). Per the germline V gene, CDR1 is MGHDK and CDR2 is SYGVNS. The CDR3 contains 16 residues. The V end lost 2 bases, the J end lost 1 base, and 11 bases lay between the germline ends. The CDR3, as DNA: TGTGCCAGCAGTGAAACCAAGACAGTGAACACCGGGGAGCTGTTTTTT. Residues: CASSETKTVNTGELFF. The complete variable domain, with remaining parts taken from reference TRBV25-1 and TRBJ2-2, reads EADIYQTPRYLVIGTGKKITLECSQTMGHDKMYWYQQDPGMELHLIHYSYGVNSTEKGDLSSESTVSRIRTEHFPLTLESARPSHTSQYLCASSETKTVNTGELFFGEGSRLTVL.

The chain uses TRBV7-2 and TRBJ2-2; tentative D call: TRBD2 (5 bases). The length of the CDR3 is 15 residues. Between the trimmed V and J ends, which lost 5 bases and 5 bases, there was a span of 15 bases. Germline V gives CDR1 SGHTA, CDR2 FQGNSA. The CDR3 DNA reads as TGTGCCAGCAGCCCGAATCTACCGGGGACCGGGGAGCTGTTTTTT. It codes for CASSPNLPGTGELFF.

The chain uses TRBV29-1 and TRBJ2-1, with 9 bases that match TRBD2. The germline V gene has CDR1 SQVTM and CDR2 ANQGSEA. Germline trimming cut 3 bases from V and 4 bases from J; bases unmatched to any gene: 7. The CDR3 sequence is 15 residues long. The CDR3 nucleotides read TGCAGCGTTGATAGAGGGACTAGCCCGTACAATGAGCAGTTCTTC. The encoded protein is CSVDRGTSPYNEQFF.

This chain joins TRBV6-5 and TRBJ2-2, with 11 bases fitting TRBD2. After removal of 10 bases from V and 2 bases from J, the junction contained 6 bases not matched to a gene. This CDR3 region has 15 residues. Germline V CDR1 and CDR2: MNHEY, SVGAGI. For the CDR3, the DNA is TGTGCCACTCGACTAGCGGGAATTAACACCGGGGAGCTGTTTTTT. Amino acids: CATRLAGINTGELFF.

This clone turned up a few times. The chain employs TRBV10-3 and TRBJ1-5; the D gene is possibly TRBD1 (5 bases). Germline CDR1 and CDR2: ENHRY and SYGVKD. The CDR3 is 15 amino acids. V was shortened by 4 bases and J by 1 base, with 11 bases between the two germline ends. CDR3 sequence reads: CAISAAGASNQPQHF. As DNA, the CDR3 is TGTGCCATCAGTGCCGCCGGGGCGAGCAATCAGCCCCAGCATTTT.

This chain uses TRBV7-2 with TRBJ2-7, with no clear D. Trimming removed 0 bases at V and 1 base at J, with 7 bases between. Germline V gene data show CDR1 as SGHTA and CDR2 as FQGNSA. This CDR3 has 14 amino acids. DNA for the CDR3: TGTGCCAGCAGCTTAGCAAGGTCTTCCTACGAGCAGTACTTC. It yields the protein CASSLARSSYEQYF.